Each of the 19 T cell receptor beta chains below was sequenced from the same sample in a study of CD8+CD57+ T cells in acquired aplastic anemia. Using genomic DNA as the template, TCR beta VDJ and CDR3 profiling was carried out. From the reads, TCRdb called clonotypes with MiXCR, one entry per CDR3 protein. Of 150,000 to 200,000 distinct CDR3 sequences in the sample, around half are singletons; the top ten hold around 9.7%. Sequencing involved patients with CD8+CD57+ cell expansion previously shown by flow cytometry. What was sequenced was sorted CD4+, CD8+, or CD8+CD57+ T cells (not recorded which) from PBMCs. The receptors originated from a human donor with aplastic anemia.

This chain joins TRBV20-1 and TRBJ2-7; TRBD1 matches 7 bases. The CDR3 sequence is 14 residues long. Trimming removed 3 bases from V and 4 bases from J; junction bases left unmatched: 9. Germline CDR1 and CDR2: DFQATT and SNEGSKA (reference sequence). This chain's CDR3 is CSARSDRELYEQYF. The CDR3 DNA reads TGCAGTGCTAGGTCCGACAGGGAATTGTACGAGCAGTACTTC.

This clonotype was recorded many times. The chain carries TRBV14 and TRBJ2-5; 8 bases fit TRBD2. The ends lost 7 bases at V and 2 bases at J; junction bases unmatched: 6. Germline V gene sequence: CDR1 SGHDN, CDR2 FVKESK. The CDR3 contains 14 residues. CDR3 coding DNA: TGTGCCAGCAAGGGACTAGGGGTTCAAGAGACCCAGTACTTC. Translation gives CASKGLGVQETQYF.

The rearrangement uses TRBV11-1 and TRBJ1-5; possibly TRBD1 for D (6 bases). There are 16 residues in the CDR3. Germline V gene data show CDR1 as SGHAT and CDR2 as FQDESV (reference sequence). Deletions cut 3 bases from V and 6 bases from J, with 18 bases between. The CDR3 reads CASSFGAGDNSQPQHF. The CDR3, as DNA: TGTGCCAGCAGCTTCGGGGCAGGGGATAATAGTCAGCCCCAGCATTTT. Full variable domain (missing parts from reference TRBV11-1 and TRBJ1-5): EAEVAQSPRYKITEKSQAVAFWCDPISGHATLYWYRQILGQGPELLVQFQDESVVDDSQLPKDRFSAERLKGVDSTLKIQPAELGDSAMYLCASSFGAGDNSQPQHFGDGTRLSIL.

Here the CDR3 reads CSASTGPSYNEQYF. CDR3 bases: TGCAGTGCTAGCACAGGACCCTCCTACAACGAGCAGTACTTC. The V call is TRBV20-1, the J call TRBJ2-7, with D possibly being TRBD1 (5 bases). CDR1 is DFQATT and CDR2 is SNEGSKA in the germline V gene (reference sequence). Trimming left V 3 bases short and J 5 bases short, with 17 bases between. This CDR3 has 14 amino acids.

CDR3 sequence (DNA): TGTGCCAGCATGTGGAGCTGGGGGAACGAGCAGTACTTC. Protein sequence: CASMWSWGNEQYF. This chain joins TRBV2 and TRBJ2-7; D may match TRBD1 or TRBD2 (5 bases each). Germline V gene lookup returns CDR1 SNHLY and CDR2 FYNNEI. The CDR3 length is 13 residues. The V and J ends lost 7 bases and 5 bases respectively, with 15 bases between them.

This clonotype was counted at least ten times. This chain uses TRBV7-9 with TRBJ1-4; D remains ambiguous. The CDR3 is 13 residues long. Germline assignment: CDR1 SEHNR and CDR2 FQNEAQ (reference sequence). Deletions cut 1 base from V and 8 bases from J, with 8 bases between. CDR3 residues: CASSLEVAEKLFF. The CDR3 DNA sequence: TGTGCCAGCAGCTTAGAAGTCGCGGAAAAACTGTTTTTT.

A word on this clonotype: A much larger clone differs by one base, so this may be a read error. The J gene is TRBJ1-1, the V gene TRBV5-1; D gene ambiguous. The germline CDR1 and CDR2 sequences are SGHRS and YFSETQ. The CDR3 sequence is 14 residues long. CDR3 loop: CASSLGVMNTGAFF. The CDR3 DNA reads TGCGCCAGCAGCTTGGGAGTTATGAACACTGGAGCTTTCTTT. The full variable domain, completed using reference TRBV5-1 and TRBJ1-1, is KAGVTQTPRYLIKTRGQQVTLSCSPISGHRSVSWYQQTPGQGLQFLFEYFSETQRNKGNFPGRFSGRQFSNSRSEMNVSTLELGDSALYLCASSLGVMNTGAFFGQGTRLTVV.

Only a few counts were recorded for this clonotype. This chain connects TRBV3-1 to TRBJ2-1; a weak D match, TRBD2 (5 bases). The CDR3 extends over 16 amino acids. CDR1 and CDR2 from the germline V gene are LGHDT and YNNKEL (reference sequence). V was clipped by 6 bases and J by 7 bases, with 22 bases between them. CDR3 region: CASRSEASQAINEQFF. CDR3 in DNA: TGTGCCAGCAGGTCGGAGGCCTCCCAAGCCATAAATGAGCAGTTCTTC.

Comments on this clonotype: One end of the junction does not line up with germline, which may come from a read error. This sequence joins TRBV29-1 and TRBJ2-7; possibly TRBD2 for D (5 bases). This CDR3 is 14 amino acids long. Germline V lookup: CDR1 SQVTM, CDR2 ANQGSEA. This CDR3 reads CSVETRGQNYEQHF. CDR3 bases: TGCAGCGTTGAAACGAGAGGGCAGAACTACGAGCAGCACTTC.

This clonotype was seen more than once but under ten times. CDR3 nucleotide sequence: TGCGCCAGCAGTGAGGCCGGGAATTCACCCCTCCACTTT. Translating gives CASSEAGNSPLHF. The gene calls are TRBV10-2 and TRBJ1-6; D unresolved. The CDR3 totals 13 residues. The V gene lost 2 bases and the J gene lost 7 bases, with 6 bases spanning the gap. CDR1 is WSHSY, CDR2 SAAADI, per germline.

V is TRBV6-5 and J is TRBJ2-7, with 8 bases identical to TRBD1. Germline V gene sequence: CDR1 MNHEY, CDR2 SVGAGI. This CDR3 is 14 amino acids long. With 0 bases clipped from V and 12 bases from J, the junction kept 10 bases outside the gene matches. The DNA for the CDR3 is TGTGCCAGCAGTTACTCAACGGGACAGGCCCCATGGTACTTC. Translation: CASSYSTGQAPWYF.

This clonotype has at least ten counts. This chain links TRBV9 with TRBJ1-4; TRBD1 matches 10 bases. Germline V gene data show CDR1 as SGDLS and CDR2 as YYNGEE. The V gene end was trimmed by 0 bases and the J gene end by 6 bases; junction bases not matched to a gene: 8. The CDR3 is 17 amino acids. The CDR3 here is CASSVETGGAGDEKLFF. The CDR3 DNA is TGTGCCAGCAGCGTAGAGACAGGGGGCGCCGGAGATGAAAAACTGTTTTTT.

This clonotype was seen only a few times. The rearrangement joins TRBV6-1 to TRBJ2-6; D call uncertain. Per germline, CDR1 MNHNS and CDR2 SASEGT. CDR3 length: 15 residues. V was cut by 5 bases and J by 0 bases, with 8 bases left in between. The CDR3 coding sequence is TGTGCCAGCAGTCAGGTCCGCTCTGGGGCCAACGTCCTGACTTTC. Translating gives CASSQVRSGANVLTF.

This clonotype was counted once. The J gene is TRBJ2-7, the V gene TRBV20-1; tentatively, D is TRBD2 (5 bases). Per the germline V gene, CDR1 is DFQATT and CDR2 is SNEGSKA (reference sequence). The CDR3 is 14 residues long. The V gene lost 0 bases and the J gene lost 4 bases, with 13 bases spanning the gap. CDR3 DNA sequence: TGCAGTGCTAGAGATCGTAAGCGGACTTACGAGCAGTACTTC. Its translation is CSARDRKRTYEQYF.

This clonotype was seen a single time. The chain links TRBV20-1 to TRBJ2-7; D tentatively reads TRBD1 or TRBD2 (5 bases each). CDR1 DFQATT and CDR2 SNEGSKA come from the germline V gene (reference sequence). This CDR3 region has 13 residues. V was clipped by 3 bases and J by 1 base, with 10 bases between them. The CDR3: CSASGGGSYEQYF. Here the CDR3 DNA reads TGCAGTGCTAGCGGTGGGGGATCCTACGAGCAGTACTTC.

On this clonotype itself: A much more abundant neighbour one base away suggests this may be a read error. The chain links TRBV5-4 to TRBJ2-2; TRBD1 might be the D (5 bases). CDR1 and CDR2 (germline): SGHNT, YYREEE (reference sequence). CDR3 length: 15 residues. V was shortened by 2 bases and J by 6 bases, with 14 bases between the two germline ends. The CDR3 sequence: CASSLASRGAGELFF. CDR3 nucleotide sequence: TGTGCCAGCAGCTTAGCGAGTAGGGGCGCCGGGGAGCTGTTTTTT.

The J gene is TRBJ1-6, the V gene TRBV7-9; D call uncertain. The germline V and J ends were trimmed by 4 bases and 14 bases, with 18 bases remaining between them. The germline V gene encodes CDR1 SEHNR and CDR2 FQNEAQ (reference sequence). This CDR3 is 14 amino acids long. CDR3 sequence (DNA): TGTGCCAGCAGCTCCCCGGGCTCCGGGAGGGCCCTCCACTTT. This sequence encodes CASSSPGSGRALHF.

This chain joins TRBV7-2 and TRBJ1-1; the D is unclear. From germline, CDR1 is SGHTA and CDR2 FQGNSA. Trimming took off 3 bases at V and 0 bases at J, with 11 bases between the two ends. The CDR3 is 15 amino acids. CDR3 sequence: CASSFRQDLNTEAFF. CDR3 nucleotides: TGTGCCAGCAGCTTCCGGCAGGACTTGAACACTGAAGCTTTCTTT.

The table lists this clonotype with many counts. CDR3 amino acids: CATSAADRVAEAFF. The DNA of the CDR3 is TGTGCCACCAGTGCCGCAGACAGGGTAGCTGAAGCTTTCTTT. The V call is TRBV24-1, the J call TRBJ1-1; 7 bases match TRBD1. In germline, CDR1 is KGHDR, CDR2 SFDVKD. The CDR3 is 14 amino acids. Trimming took 5 bases from V and 6 from J; bases not matched to a gene: 8.